A single sample gave rise to the 25 T cell receptor beta chains below, sequenced in a study of blood T cell repertoires in COVID-19. The assay was immunoSEQ multiplex PCR, and TCRdb's table has in-frame clones only and misses some. This sample has about 310,000 clones; around 86% occur once, and the top ten carry around 4.8%. Sample: PBMCs or T cells enriched from blood (not recorded which). These receptors were obtained from a man aged 60 to 75 who had recovered from COVID-19.

The chain couples TRBV7-2 to TRBJ2-7; 9 nucleotides line up with TRBD2. Trimming at V came to 5 bases and at J to 5 bases, leaving 13 bases not matched to a gene. The CDR3 is made up of 16 amino acids. Germline assignment: CDR1 SGHTA and CDR2 FQGNSA. The CDR3, as DNA: TGTGCCAGCAGCCTGGGGTTGCGGACTAGCGTGGACGAGCAGTACTTC. Amino acids: CASSLGLRTSVDEQYF.

The chain recombines TRBV5-1 with TRBJ1-6; possibly TRBD1 for D (5 bases). Germline V gene data show CDR1 as SGHRS and CDR2 as YFSETQ. V was cut by 0 bases and J by 7 bases, with 8 bases left in between. CDR3 size: 14 residues. Here the CDR3 DNA reads TGCGCCAGCAGCTTGGAGACAGTAAATTCACCCCTCCACTTT. It encodes CASSLETVNSPLHF.

In DNA, the CDR3 is TGTGCCAGCACCCCGGGACAGGGATTTCAAGAGACCCAGTACTTC. Amino acid sequence: CASTPGQGFQETQYF. This chain uses TRBV28 with TRBJ2-5, with 9 positions matching TRBD1. The CDR3 loop spans 15 amino acids. The V segment lost 7 bases and the J segment 2 bases; nucleotides outside the gene matches: 8. CDR1 is MDHEN, CDR2 SYDVKM, per germline.

A few counts support this clone. The chain links TRBV3-1 (or the pseudogene TRBV3-2) to TRBJ2-2, with 8 bases identical to TRBD2. Unmatched junction bases numbered 21, after V lost 5 bases and J lost 7 bases. Germline V gene lookup returns CDR1 LGHDT and CDR2 YNNKEL (reference sequence). The CDR3 extends over 19 amino acids. CDR3: CASSYREIWTGGPNGELFF. DNA for the CDR3: TGTGCCAGCAGCTACAGGGAGATATGGACGGGAGGGCCTAACGGGGAGCTGTTTTTT.

The chain couples TRBV10-3 to TRBJ1-1, with 7 positions matching TRBD1. The CDR3 covers 14 residues. The ends lost 2 bases at V and 5 bases at J; junction bases unmatched: 5. Germline V CDR1 and CDR2: ENHRY, SYGVKD. The CDR3 sequence: CAISENQGVTEAFF. The CDR3 DNA sequence: TGTGCCATCAGTGAGAACCAGGGGGTTACTGAAGCTTTCTTT.

The chain joins TRBV6-1 to TRBJ2-7; TRBD1 is a possible D gene (6 bases). Germline values: CDR1 MNHNS, CDR2 SASEGT. The CDR3 is made up of 14 amino acids. The V and J ends lost 3 bases and 1 base respectively, with 10 bases between them. CDR3 nucleotide sequence: TGTGCCAGCAGTGAGGCCGGACAGTCCTACGAGCAGTACTTC. Its protein product is CASSEAGQSYEQYF.

The rearrangement uses TRBV29-1 and TRBJ2-1; 10 positions match TRBD2. Germline V gene lookup returns CDR1 SQVTM and CDR2 ANQGSEA. The trim removed 7 bases at V and 3 bases at J, leaving 12 bases unmatched. The CDR3 is 16 amino acids. CDR3 DNA: TGCAGCGCTGGAAGTGGAGCTAGCGGGGGCTACAATGAGCAGTTCTTC. Protein: CSAGSGASGGYNEQFF.

V gene TRBV11-2 combines with J gene TRBJ2-5; D remains unclear. This CDR3 has 13 residues. The V end lost 3 bases, the J end lost 2 bases, and 7 bases lay between the germline ends. The germline CDR1 and CDR2 sequences are SGHAT and FQNNGV. CDR3 amino acids: CASSLAVQETQYF. CDR3 DNA sequence: TGTGCCAGCAGCTTGGCGGTGCAAGAGACCCAGTACTTC.

The gene calls are TRBV7-9 and TRBJ1-1, with D unclear. CDR1 and CDR2 (germline): SEHNR, FQNEAQ (reference sequence). The ends were cut back, 0 bases at V and 4 bases at J, with 15 bases in the middle. The CDR3 is 16 amino acids. This CDR3 is CASSLAYSWRATEAFF. CDR3 in DNA: TGTGCCAGCAGCTTAGCGTATTCTTGGAGGGCCACTGAAGCTTTCTTT.

This chain joins TRBV28 and TRBJ2-7, with 9 positions matching TRBD2. The CDR3 totals 16 residues. Per the germline V gene, CDR1 is MDHEN and CDR2 is SYDVKM. Trimming took 2 bases from V and 0 from J; bases not matched to a gene: 5. The CDR3 DNA sequence: TGTGCCAGCAGTTTAGGTGCGGGAGGGACCTCCTACGAGCAGTACTTC. It specifies CASSLGAGGTSYEQYF.

The chain has TRBV6-5 and TRBJ2-7; TRBD2 aligns across 10 bases. Germline assignment: CDR1 MNHEY and CDR2 SVGAGI. The CDR3 covers 15 residues. Trimming removed 6 bases from V and 2 bases from J; junction bases left unmatched: 7. The CDR3 DNA is TGTGCCAGCAGCGTTGGGACTAGCGAGACCTACGAGCAGTACTTC. Its translation is CASSVGTSETYEQYF.

This chain links TRBV7-2 with TRBJ1-5; D remains unclear. With 1 base removed from V and 7 bases from J, the gap between germline ends came to 14 bases. The V gene's germline CDR1 is SGHTA and CDR2 FQGNSA. CDR3 length: 15 amino acids. CDR3 residues: CASSLGWGVAQPQHF. The CDR3 coding sequence is TGTGCCAGCAGCTTAGGATGGGGAGTTGCCCAGCCCCAGCATTTT.

The chain combines TRBV28 with TRBJ2-7, with D possibly matching TRBD1 (6 bases). The CDR3 covers 17 residues. Trimming took off 2 bases at V and 3 bases at J, with 20 bases between the two ends. Germline-derived CDR1 and CDR2 are MDHEN and SYDVKM. CDR3 DNA sequence: TGTGCCAGCAGTTTAATGCTCGGTACAGGGATTCGCTACGAGCAGTACTTC. This gives the protein CASSLMLGTGIRYEQYF.

The rearrangement links TRBV5-1 to TRBJ1-4, with TRBD1 as a possible D gene (5 bases). Trimming pared 4 bases from V and 7 bases from J, leaving 11 bases between. The CDR3 contains 13 residues. The germline gives CDR1 SGHRS, CDR2 YFSETQ. The chain's CDR3 is CASSILDSEKLFF. CDR3 DNA: TGCGCCAGCAGCATCCTAGACAGTGAAAAACTGTTTTTT.

The chain is built from TRBV3-1 (or the pseudogene TRBV3-2) and TRBJ2-3; TRBD2 agrees at 8 bases. The V gene's germline CDR1 is LGHDT and CDR2 YNNKEL (reference sequence). The CDR3 loop spans 17 amino acids. V dropped 6 bases and J dropped 2; count of bases not matched to a gene: 13. CDR3 sequence (DNA): TGTGCCAGCAGGCCCAGAAGGCGCGGGAGGTCCACAGATACGCAGTATTTT. This codes for CASRPRRRGRSTDTQYF.

The gene calls are TRBV6-5 and TRBJ1-3; D is unresolved. There are 15 residues in the CDR3. V lost 2 bases, J lost 0 bases, and 8 bases lay in between. Germline loops: CDR1 MNHEY, CDR2 SVGAGI. The chain's CDR3 is CASSYDEASGNTIYF. The DNA for the CDR3 is TGTGCCAGCAGTTACGACGAGGCCTCTGGAAACACCATATATTTT.

The chain employs TRBV4-2 and TRBJ1-4; D is perhaps TRBD1 (6 bases). Deletions cut 0 bases from V and 4 bases from J, with 9 bases between. The CDR3 is 15 amino acids. CDR1 LGHNA and CDR2 YNFKEQ come from the germline V gene. In DNA form, the CDR3 reads TGTGCCAGCAGCCAAGATGGACAGAATAATGAAAAACTGTTTTTT. This gives the protein CASSQDGQNNEKLFF.

The chain recombines TRBV15 with TRBJ1-4; D possibly corresponds to TRBD1 (5 bases). This CDR3 has 15 residues. Per the germline V gene, CDR1 is LNHNV and CDR2 is YYDKDF (reference sequence). With 2 bases removed from V and 7 bases from J, the gap between germline ends came to 14 bases. CDR3 residues: CATSRRGSRSEKLFF. CDR3 DNA: TGTGCCACCAGCAGAAGGGGCAGTCGCAGTGAAAAACTGTTTTTT.

This chain joins TRBV6-5 and TRBJ1-1; D may be TRBD1 (6 bases). The CDR3 has 15 amino acids. Germline V gene data show CDR1 as MNHEY and CDR2 as SVGAGI. The ends were cut back, 0 bases at V and 1 base at J, with 9 bases in the middle. The CDR3 spells CASSYSGHSNTEAFF. The CDR3, as DNA: TGTGCCAGCAGTTACTCGGGACACTCGAACACTGAAGCTTTCTTT.

The CDR3 bases are TGTGCCAGCAGTGAATGGGTCAGGGCAGACAATGAGCAGTTCTTC. This translates into CASSEWVRADNEQFF. The chain couples TRBV6-1 to TRBJ2-1; D perhaps matches TRBD1 (5 bases). Germline V gives CDR1 MNHNS, CDR2 SASEGT. The CDR3 extends over 15 amino acids. The V and J ends lost 2 bases and 5 bases respectively, with 13 bases between them.

The chain couples TRBV21-1 to TRBJ2-7; TRBD1, the table's D call, lacks a check against the DNA. TRBV21-1 has pseudogene status. This CDR3 is 18 amino acids long. The CDR3 loop reads CASSKTEGQRDSSYEQYF. CDR3 DNA sequence: TGTGCCAGCAGCAAAACAGAGGGACAGCGTGACAGCTCCTACGAGCAGTACTTC.

This chain joins TRBV19 and TRBJ1-5; TRBD1 matches at 11 bases. Germline trimming cut 6 bases from V and 2 bases from J; bases unmatched to any gene: 6. The CDR3 loop spans 16 amino acids. The germline CDR1 and CDR2 sequences are LNHDA and SQIVND (reference sequence). CDR3 residues: CASRRTGGGGNQPQHF. In nucleotides, the CDR3 is TGTGCCAGTAGGCGGACAGGGGGCGGTGGCAATCAGCCCCAGCATTTT.

The chain employs TRBV5-1 and TRBJ1-2, with TRBD1 matching 12 bases. CDR1 and CDR2 (germline): SGHRS, YFSETQ. This CDR3 comprises 15 residues. Trimming at V came to 3 bases and at J to 8 bases, leaving 8 bases not matched to a gene. The CDR3 DNA is TGCGCCAGCAGCTCGGGACAGGGGGCTGTCGGCGGCTACACCTTC. Translated: CASSSGQGAVGGYTF.

The chain uses TRBV7-2 and TRBJ2-3, with TRBD2 identical over 8 bases. The CDR3 spans 17 residues. Germline V CDR1 and CDR2: SGHTA, FQGNSA. Losses at the gene ends were 5 bases for V and 3 bases for J; bases not matched to a gene: 13. The CDR3 region is CASSPQVGLAYTDTQYF. The CDR3 nucleotides are TGTGCCAGCAGCCCTCAAGTTGGACTAGCATATACAGATACGCAGTATTTT. Combining the CDR3 with reference TRBV7-2 and TRBJ2-3 gives the whole variable domain GAGVSQSPSNKVTEKGKDVELRCDPISGHTALYWYRQSLGQGLEFLIYFQGNSAPDKSGLPSDRFSAERTGGSVSTLTIQRTQQEDSAVYLCASSPQVGLAYTDTQYFGPGTRLTVL.

The chain combines TRBV18 with TRBJ1-5; unclear D gene. The V and J ends lost 6 bases and 6 bases respectively, with 15 bases between them. Germline V gene lookup returns CDR1 KGHSH and CDR2 LQKENI. This CDR3 has 14 amino acids. The CDR3 DNA follows: TGTGCCAGCTCGCCGGACTCGGGCGTTCAGCCCCAGCATTTT. Residues: CASSPDSGVQPQHF.